The rows below give T cell receptor beta chains drawn from one sample of a study of regulatory T cells in long-lasting Graves disease. TCRdb reprocessed the multiplex PCR reads via MiXCR and lists one record per CDR3 protein. This sample has approximately 380,000 distinct CDR3 sequences, with less than 25% found just once. The input for sequencing was peripheral blood mononuclear cells (PBMCs), taken when the disease was refractory, from a patient treated with antithyroid drugs. These TCRs come from a female donor with Graves disease. Both conserved end residues are part of each CDR3. Fields, in order: D gene, V gene, CDR3 protein. D genes are given only for firm matches.

TRBD1 | TRBV5-1 | CASSSPPIDRDQPQHF
NA | TRBV7-2 | CASSFPPGTSPEQYF
TRBD1 | TRBV29-1 | CSVVPPGQVNEQFF
TRBD1 | TRBV19 | CASRTQGQLNTGELFF
NA | TRBV6-2/TRBV6-3 | CASSYSSNEQYF
TRBD1 | TRBV3-1 | CASSQPGQGVYGYTF
NA | TRBV15 | CATSKWPGSAYEQYF
NA | TRBV3-1 | CASSQVPLTGSYEQYF
TRBD1 | TRBV5-8 | CASSSSNRGTEAFF
NA | TRBV20-1 | CSAPMNDKQYF
NA | TRBV12-3/TRBV12-4 | CASSLLLVYGVSTGELFF
TRBD1 | TRBV6-1 | CASSRDSLGYNSPLHF
TRBD2 | TRBV7-8 | CASSLALAGLLDGELFF
NA | TRBV5-8 | CASSSYSNYNEQFF
NA | TRBV11-2 | CASSLPGPAYEQYF
TRBD1 | TRBV20-1 | CSVANRGINQPQHF
TRBD1 | TRBV5-5 | CASSLMTGGQPQHF
NA | TRBV11-2 | CASSPVAGSHYGYTF
NA | TRBV28 | CASSVQYEQYF
NA | TRBV11-2 | CASTLRGSRGELFF
TRBD2 | TRBV12-3/TRBV12-4 | CASSPGLAGASYNEQFF
TRBD2 | TRBV15 | CATSRDSPGEGRSDTQYF
NA | TRBV27 | CASSFGGAGKPQHF
NA | TRBV7-9 | CASSSAEPGGSGNTIYF
TRBD2 | TRBV7-2 | CASSPKHQAGRGETQYF
NA | TRBV6-1 | CASSEQGLGGYTF
TRBD1 | TRBV12-3/TRBV12-4 | CASSKQGAYGYTF
TRBD1 | TRBV6-1 | CASSARTGRNGNTIYF
TRBD1 | TRBV19 | CASSQSWTGGNQPQHF
NA | TRBV5-1 | CASSLGGQPEAFF